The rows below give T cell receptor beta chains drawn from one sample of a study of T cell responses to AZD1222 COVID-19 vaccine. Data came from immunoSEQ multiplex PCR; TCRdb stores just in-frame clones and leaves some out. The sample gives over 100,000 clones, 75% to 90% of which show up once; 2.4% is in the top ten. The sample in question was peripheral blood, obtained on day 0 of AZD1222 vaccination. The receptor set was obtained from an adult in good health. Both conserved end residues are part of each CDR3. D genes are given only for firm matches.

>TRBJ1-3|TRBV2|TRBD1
CASTANRGKGNTIYF
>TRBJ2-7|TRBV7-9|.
CASRSRGVDEQYF
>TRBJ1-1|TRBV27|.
CASSPWQSMNTEAFF
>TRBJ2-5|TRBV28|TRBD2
CASRTTRGGRETQYF
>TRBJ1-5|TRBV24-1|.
CATSDPSATARSVHSNQPQHF
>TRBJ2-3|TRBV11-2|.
CASSFDPPMGTDTQYF
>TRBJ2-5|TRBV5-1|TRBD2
CASSLEGGRIETQYF
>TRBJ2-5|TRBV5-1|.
CASSLESETQYF
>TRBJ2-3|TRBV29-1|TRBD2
CSAKGLAFSTDTQYF
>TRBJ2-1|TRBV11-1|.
CASSSLDWSSYNEQFF
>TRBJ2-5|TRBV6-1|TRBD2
CASSERLAGTSGRDIQETQYF
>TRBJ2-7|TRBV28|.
CASSFPRSGSTYEQYF
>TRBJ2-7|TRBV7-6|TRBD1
CASSLVVDRGRNEQYF
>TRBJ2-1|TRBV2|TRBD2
CASSEGGGGEQFF